The clone carrying this T cell receptor (beta chain) was picked up many times. Antigen: not known. The junction shows a germline mismatch at one end, possibly a read error. The CDR3 runs 13 residues. These data are taken from a study of identical twins. Study-wide findings and caveats: Among out-of-frame alpha sequences shared by twins, low generation probability occurred in excess. Conclusions leaned on cross-sectional statistical analysis and did not track the same donors over time. The more abundant beta clonotypes in cord blood had fewer insertions, and memory repertoires did not show this.

It was template switching that added a universal primer site, and there were unique molecular identifiers on the cDNA. MiXCR was run by TCRdb on the 5' RACE reads, yielding one entry per CDR3 protein. Altogether roughly 570,000 distinct CDR3 sequences are present, nearly 10% being singletons, with the ten largest covering approximately 3.2%. These data were also filed under a second study, of yellow fever vaccine responses in identical twins.

Specimen: PBMCs. V gene TRBV12-3 or TRBV12-4 combines with J gene TRBJ1-2; no clear D. The source of this sequence is a woman aged 18-35 years in good health. CDR3 in DNA: TGCGCCAGCAGTTTTGGCACTAACTATGGCTACACCTTC. Residues: CASSFGTNYGYTF.